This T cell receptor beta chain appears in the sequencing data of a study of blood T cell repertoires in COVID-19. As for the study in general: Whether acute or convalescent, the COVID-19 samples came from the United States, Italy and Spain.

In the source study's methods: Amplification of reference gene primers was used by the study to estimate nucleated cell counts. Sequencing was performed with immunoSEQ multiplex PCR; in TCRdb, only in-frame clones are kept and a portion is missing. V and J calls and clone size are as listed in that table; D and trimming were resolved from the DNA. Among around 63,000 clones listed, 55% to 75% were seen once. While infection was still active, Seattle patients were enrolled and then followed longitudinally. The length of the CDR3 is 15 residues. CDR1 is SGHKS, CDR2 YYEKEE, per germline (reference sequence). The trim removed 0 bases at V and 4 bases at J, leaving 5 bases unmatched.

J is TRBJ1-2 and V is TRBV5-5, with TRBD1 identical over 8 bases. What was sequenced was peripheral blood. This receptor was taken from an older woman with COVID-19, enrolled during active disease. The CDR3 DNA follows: TGTGCCAGCAGCTTGGCCGGACAGGGTTTCTATGGCTACACCTTC. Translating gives CASSLAGQGFYGYTF.